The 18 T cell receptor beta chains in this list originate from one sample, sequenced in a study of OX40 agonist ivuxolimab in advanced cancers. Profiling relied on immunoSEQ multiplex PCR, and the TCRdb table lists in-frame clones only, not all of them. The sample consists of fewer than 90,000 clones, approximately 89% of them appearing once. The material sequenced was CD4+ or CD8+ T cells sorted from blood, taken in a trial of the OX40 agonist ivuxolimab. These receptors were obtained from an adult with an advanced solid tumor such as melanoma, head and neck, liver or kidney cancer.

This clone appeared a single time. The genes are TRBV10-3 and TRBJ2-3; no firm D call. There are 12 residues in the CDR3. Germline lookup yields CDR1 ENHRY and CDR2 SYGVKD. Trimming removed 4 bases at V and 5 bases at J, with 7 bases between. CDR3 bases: TGTGCCATCAGTGGTGCAGGAGATACGCAGTATTTT. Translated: CAISGAGDTQYF.

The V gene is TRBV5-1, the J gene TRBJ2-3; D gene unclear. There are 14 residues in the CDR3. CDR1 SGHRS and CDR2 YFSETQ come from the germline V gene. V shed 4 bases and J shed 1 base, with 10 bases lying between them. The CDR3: CASSQTAGTDTQYF. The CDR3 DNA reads TGCGCCAGCAGCCAAACGGCGGGCACAGATACGCAGTATTTT.

The CDR3 spells CASSDGDRGLRGQPQHF. For the CDR3, the DNA is TGTGCCAGCAGTGATGGGGACAGGGGGCTAAGAGGTCAGCCCCAGCATTTT. V gene TRBV6-1 combines with J gene TRBJ1-5, with 12 positions matching TRBD1. Germline CDR1 reads MNHNS; CDR2 reads SASEGT. V lost 3 bases, J lost 6 bases, and 9 bases stayed unmatched. This CDR3 spans 17 amino acids.

CDR3 protein: CASSSGQTYNEQFF. As DNA, the CDR3 is TGTGCCAGCAGCTCGGGGCAGACCTACAATGAGCAGTTCTTC. V and J are TRBV7-2 and TRBJ2-1, with D perhaps matching TRBD1 or TRBD2 (5 bases each). Germline V CDR1 and CDR2: SGHTA, FQGNSA. With 4 bases removed from V and 2 bases from J, the gap between germline ends came to 9 bases. The CDR3 sequence is 14 residues long.

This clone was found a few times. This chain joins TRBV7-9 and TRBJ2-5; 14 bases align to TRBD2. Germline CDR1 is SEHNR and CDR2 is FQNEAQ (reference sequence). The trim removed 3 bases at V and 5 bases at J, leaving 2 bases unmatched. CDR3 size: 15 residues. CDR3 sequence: CASSLGTSGSETQYF. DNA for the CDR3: TGTGCCAGCAGCTTGGGGACTAGCGGGAGCGAGACCCAGTACTTC. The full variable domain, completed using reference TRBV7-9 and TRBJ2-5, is DTGVSQNPRHKITKRGQNVTFRCDPISEHNRLYWYRQTLGQGPEFLTYFQNEAQLEKSRLLSDRFSAERPKGSFSTLEIQRTEQGDSAMYLCASSLGTSGSETQYFGPGTRLLVL.

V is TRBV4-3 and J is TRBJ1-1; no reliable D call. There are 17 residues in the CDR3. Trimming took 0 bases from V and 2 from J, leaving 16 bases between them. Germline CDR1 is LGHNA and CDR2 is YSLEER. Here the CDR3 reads CASSQDFHGSGNTEAFF. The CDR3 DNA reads TGCGCCAGCAGCCAAGATTTTCACGGGTCAGGCAACACTGAAGCTTTCTTT.

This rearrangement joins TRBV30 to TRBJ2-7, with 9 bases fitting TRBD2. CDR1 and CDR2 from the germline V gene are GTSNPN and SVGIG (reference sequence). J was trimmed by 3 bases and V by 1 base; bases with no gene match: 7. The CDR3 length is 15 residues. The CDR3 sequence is CAWSGMAGGNYEQYF. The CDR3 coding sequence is TGTGCCTGGAGTGGGATGGCGGGAGGGAACTACGAGCAGTACTTC.

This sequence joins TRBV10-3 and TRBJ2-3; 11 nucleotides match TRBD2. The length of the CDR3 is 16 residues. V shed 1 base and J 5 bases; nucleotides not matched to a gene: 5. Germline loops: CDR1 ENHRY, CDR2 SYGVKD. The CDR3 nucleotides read TGTGCCATCAGTGAGTTCGCTAGCGGGAGGCGAGATACGCAGTATTTT. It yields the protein CAISEFASGRRDTQYF.

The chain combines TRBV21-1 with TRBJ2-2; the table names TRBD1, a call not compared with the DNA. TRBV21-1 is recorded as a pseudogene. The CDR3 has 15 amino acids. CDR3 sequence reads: CASSRQGDYTGELFF. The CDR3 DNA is TGTGCCAGCAGCCGGCAGGGCGACTACACCGGGGAGCTGTTTTTT.

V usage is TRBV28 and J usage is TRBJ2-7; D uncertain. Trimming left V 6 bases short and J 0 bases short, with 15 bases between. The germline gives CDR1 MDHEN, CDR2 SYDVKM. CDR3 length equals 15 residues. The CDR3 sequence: CASSTFSGSSYEQYF. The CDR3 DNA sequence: TGTGCCAGCAGCACTTTTTCGGGCAGCTCCTACGAGCAGTACTTC.

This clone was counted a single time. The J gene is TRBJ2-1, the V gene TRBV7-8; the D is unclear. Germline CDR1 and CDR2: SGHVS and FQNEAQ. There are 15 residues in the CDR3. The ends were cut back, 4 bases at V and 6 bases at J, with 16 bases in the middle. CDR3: CASSYEARDGNEQFF. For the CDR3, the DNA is TGTGCCAGCAGCTACGAAGCGCGAGATGGCAATGAGCAGTTCTTC.

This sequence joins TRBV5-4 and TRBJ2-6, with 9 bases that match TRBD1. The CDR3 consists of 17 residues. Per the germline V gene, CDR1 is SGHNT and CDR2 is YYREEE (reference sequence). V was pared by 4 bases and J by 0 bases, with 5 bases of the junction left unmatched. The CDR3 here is CASSTGQGTSGANVLTF. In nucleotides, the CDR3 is TGTGCCAGCAGCACGGGACAGGGCACCTCTGGGGCCAACGTCCTGACTTTC. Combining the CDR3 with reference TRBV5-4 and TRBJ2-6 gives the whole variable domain ETGVTQSPTHLIKTRGQQVTLRCSSQSGHNTVSWYQQALGQGPQFIFQYYREEENGRGNFPPRFSGLQFPNYSSELNVNALELDDSALYLCASSTGQGTSGANVLTFGAGSRLTVL.

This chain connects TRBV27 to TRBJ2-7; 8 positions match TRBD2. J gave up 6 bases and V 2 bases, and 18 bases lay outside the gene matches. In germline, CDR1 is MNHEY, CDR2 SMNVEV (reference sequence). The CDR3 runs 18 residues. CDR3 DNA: TGTGCCAGCAGTTTAGGGGTCGGGACTAGGCGTCGCTCCCTCGAGCAGTACTTC. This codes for CASSLGVGTRRRSLEQYF.

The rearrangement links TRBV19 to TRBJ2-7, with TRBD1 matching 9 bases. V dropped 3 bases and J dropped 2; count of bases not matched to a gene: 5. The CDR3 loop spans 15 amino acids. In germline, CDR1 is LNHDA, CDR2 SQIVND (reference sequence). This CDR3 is CASSILGQGTYEQYF. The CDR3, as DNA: TGTGCCAGTAGTATTTTGGGACAGGGAACCTACGAGCAGTACTTC.

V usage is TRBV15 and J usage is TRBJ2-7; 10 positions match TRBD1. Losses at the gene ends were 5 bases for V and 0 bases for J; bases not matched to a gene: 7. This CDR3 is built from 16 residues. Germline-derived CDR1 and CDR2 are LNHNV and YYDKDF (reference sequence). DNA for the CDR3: TGTGCCACCAGCGGAAGCGGGACAGGGGACTCCTACGAGCAGTACTTC. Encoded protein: CATSGSGTGDSYEQYF.

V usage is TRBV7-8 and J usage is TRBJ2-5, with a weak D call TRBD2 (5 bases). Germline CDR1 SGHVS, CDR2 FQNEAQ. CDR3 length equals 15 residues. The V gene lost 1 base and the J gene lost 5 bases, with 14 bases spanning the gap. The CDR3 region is CASSLVAGKRETQYF. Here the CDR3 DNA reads TGTGCCAGCAGCTTAGTAGCCGGGAAACGGGAGACCCAGTACTTC.

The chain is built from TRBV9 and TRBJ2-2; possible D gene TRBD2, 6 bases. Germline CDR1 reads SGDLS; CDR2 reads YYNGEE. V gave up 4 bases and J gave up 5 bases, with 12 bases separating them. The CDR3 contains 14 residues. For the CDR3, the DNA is TGTGCCAGCAGCCCTGTCGGAGGGACCGGGGAGCTGTTTTTT. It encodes CASSPVGGTGELFF.

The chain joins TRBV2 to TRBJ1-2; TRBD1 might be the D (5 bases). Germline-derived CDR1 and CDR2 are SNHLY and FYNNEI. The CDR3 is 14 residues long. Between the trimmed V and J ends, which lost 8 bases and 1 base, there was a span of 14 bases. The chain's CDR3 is CASGQGNRNYGYTF. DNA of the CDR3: TGTGCCAGCGGGCAGGGAAACCGTAACTATGGCTACACCTTC.